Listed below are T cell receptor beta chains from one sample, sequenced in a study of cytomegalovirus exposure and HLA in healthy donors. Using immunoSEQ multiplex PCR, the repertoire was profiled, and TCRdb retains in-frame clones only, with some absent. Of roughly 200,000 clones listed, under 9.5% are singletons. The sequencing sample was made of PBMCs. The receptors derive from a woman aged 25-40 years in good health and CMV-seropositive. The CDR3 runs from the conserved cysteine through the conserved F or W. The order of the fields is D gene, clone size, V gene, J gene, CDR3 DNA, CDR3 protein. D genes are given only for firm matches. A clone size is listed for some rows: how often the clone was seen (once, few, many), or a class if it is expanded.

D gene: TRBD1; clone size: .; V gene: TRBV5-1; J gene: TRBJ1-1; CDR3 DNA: TGCGCCAGCAGCTTTTTTGCTCGACAGGGCGGGTTGAACACTGAAGCTTTCTTT; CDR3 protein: CASSFFARQGGLNTEAFF
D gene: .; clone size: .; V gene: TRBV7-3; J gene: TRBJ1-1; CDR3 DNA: TGTGCCAGCAGCTTAGCTCCGGGAGGCACAGGGAGGGAAGTCACTGAAGCTTTCTTT; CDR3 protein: CASSLAPGGTGREVTEAFF
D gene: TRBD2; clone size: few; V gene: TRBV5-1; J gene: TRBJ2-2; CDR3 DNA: TGCGCCAGCAGCGGGGGGGAGGGATTCCACACCGGGGAGCTGTTTTTT; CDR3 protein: CASSGGEGFHTGELFF
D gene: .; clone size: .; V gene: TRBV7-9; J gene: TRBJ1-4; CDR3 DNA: TGTGCCAGCAGCCCCACAGGGAGTTGGGATAATGAAAAACTGTTTTTT; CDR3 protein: CASSPTGSWDNEKLFF
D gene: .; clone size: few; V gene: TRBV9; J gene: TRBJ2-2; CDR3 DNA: TGTGCCAGCAGCGTAGGTGGGAGGCCCGGGGAGCTGTTTTTT; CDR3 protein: CASSVGGRPGELFF
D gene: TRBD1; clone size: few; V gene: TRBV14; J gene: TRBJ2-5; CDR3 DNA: TGTGCCTCCACCCCCGGGACAGGGGTAGGGACCCAGTACTTC; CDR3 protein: CASTPGTGVGTQYF
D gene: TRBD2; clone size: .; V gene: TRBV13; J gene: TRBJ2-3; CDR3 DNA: TGTGCCAGCAGCAGCGGGACTTCCAAAACCCGCACAGATACGCAGTATTTT; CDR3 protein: CASSSGTSKTRTDTQYF
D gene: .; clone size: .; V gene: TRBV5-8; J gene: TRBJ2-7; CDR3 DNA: TGTGCCAGCAGCTTGTTTCAGGGTGCCTCCTACGAGCAGTACTTC; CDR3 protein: CASSLFQGASYEQYF
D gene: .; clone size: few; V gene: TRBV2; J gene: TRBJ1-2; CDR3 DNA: TGTGCCAGCAGTGAACTGGGGGCGGACTATGGCTACACCTTC; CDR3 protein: CASSELGADYGYTF
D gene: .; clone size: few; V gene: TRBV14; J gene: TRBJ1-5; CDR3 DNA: TGTGCCCCCCACGCGGGGGGAAGCAATCAGCCCCAGCATTTT; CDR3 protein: CAPHAGGSNQPQHF
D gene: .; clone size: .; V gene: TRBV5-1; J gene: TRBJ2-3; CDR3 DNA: TGCGCCAGCACCCCGAGGGACTTTCGCACAGATACGCAGTATTTT; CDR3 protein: CASTPRDFRTDTQYF
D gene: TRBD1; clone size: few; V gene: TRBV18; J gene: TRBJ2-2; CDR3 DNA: TGTGCCAGCTCACCACCGGGACAGGGGTTTACCGGGGAGCTGTTTTTT; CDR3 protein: CASSPPGQGFTGELFF
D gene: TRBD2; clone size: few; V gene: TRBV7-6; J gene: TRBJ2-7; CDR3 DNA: TGTGCCAGCAGCTTAGCGCCAGGGGAGGCTCTAGCGGGATCTAGGGACGAGCAGTACTTC; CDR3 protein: CASSLAPGEALAGSRDEQYF
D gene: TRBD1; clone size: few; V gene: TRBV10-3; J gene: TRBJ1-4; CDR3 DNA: TGTGCCGCAGGACCGGGACAGGCGGGCGAAAAACTGTTTTTT; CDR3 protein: CAAGPGQAGEKLFF
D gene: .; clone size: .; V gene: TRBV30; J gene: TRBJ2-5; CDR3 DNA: TGTGCCTGGAGTCCCCGCCCCGGAGAGACCCAGTACTTC; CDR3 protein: CAWSPRPGETQYF
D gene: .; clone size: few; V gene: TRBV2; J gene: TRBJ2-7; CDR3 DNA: TGTGCCAGCAGAACGGGAGAGTACGGCGAGCAGTACTTC; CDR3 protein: CASRTGEYGEQYF